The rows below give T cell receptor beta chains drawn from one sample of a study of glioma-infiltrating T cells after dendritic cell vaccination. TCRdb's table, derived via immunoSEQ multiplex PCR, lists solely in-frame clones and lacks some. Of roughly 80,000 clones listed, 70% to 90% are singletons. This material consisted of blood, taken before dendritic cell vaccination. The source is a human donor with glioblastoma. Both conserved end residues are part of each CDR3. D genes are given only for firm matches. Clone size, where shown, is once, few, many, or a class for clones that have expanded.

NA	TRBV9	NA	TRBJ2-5	TGTGCCAGCAGCGTAGATCAGGGTTCGGCCGAGACCCAGTACTTC	CASSVDQGSAETQYF
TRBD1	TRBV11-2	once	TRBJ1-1	TGTGCCAGCAGCTTAGTGGGACAGGGTCTTGAAGCTTTCTTT	CASSLVGQGLEAFF
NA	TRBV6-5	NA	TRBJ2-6	TGTGCCAGTCGACCAACAGACTCTGGGGCCAACGTCCTGACTTTC	CASRPTDSGANVLTF
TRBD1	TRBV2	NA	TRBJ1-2	TGTGCCAGCAGTTTTGGACAGGAATTCTATGGCTACACCTTC	CASSFGQEFYGYTF
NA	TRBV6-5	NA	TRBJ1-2	TGTGTATCAGGGGCTAACTATGGCTACACCTTC	CVSGANYGYTF
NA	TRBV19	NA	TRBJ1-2	TGTGCCAGTAGTATTACCTCGGGGGGACCTAACTATGGCTACACCTTC	CASSITSGGPNYGYTF
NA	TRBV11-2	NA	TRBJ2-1	TGTGCCAGCAGCCCGAGGTTCAATGAGCAGTTCTTC	CASSPRFNEQFF
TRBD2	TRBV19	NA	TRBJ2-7	TGTGCCAGTGGGGTTAGCGGGAACGAGCAGTACTTC	CASGVSGNEQYF
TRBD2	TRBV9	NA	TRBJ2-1	TGTGCCAGCAGCCCGAGAAGCGGGGGGTCCCCTTACAATGAGCAGTTCTTC	CASSPRSGGSPYNEQFF
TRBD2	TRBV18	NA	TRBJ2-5	TGTGCCAGCTCACCGGCGGGGGGCAGGTTAGGAGAGACCCAGTACTTC	CASSPAGGRLGETQYF
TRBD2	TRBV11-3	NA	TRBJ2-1	TGTGCCAGCAGCTCCTATAGACTAGCGGGAAATGAGCAGTTCTTC	CASSSYRLAGNEQFF
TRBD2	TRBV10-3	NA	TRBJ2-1	TGTGCCATCATGGAGCGGGAGTCAGATGAGCAGTTCTTC	CAIMERESDEQFF
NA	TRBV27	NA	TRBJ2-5	TGTGCCAGCCGTCAAAGGAGGGGAGTAGGAGAGACCCAGTACTTC	CASRQRRGVGETQYF
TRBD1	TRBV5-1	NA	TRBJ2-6	TGCGCCAGCAGCTTGGGTGGGACAGGGGGCGACTCTGGGGCCAACGTCCTGACTTTC	CASSLGGTGGDSGANVLTF
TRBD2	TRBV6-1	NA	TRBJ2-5	TGTGCCAGCAGCCGGGGCGGGAGGGAGACCCAGTACTTC	CASSRGGRETQYF
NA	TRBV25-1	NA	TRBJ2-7	TGTGCCAGCATCCCATCAACAGGGTCCTACGAGCAGTACTTC	CASIPSTGSYEQYF
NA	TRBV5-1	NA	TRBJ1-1	TGCGCCAGCAGCATCGGGTCCAGGAACACTGAAGCTTTCTTT	CASSIGSRNTEAFF
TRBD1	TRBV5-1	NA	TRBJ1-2	TGCGCCAGCAGGCGCGTGACAGGGGACAACTATGGCTACACCTTC	CASRRVTGDNYGYTF
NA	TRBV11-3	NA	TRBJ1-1	TGTGCCAGCAGCTTACTGTTCGACACTGAAGCTTTCTTT	CASSLLFDTEAFF
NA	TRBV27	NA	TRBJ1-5	TGTGCCAGCAGCCCCCACGGCGAGGGCAATCAGCCCCAGCATTTT	CASSPHGEGNQPQHF
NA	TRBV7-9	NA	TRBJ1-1	TGTGCCAGCAGCTTAGGGGGACACAACCTTGAAGCTTTCTTT	CASSLGGHNLEAFF
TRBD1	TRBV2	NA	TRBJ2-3	TGTGCCAGCAGCGAGGGACAGCTCCTGACGGCAGATACGCAGTATTTT	CASSEGQLLTADTQYF